This T cell receptor (beta chain) stems from a study of cytomegalovirus exposure and HLA in healthy donors. The V gene lost 5 bases and the J gene lost 2 bases, with 12 bases spanning the gap. This CDR3 comprises 14 residues. Germline V gene sequence: CDR1 MDHEN, CDR2 SYDVKM. This clone was seen just once. PCR was performed using 60 Vbeta and 13 Jbeta primers. Profiled with immunoSEQ multiplex PCR; TCRdb holds only in-frame clones, not every one. The sample yields under 200,000 clones, approximately 86% seen once. This TCR derives from a woman in her 30s in good health and CMV-seronegative. The J gene is TRBJ1-2, the V gene TRBV28; D remains unclear. The specimen was PBMCs. CDR3 protein: CASSPHGSNYGYTF. The CDR3 DNA sequence: TGTGCCAGCAGTCCCCACGGGTCCAACTATGGCTACACCTTC.